The entry that follows covers one T cell receptor beta chain sequence. Ten or more counts support this clonotype. No antigen is known for it. Germline is not matched at one junction end, which may reflect a read error. The record originates from a study of T cell repertoires in cytomegalovirus infection (dated by TCRdb to between 2017 and 2020). Study-level background: The HLA type of each donor mattered for the analysis, because public TCR beta signatures pointed to carriage of CMV infection along with the matching HLA type. Broader findings and caveats from the paper: Carriers of CMV infection plus the relevant HLA type were discriminated by the cumulative frequency of public TCR beta family members in the study cohort and in an independent roughly 400-donor cohort. The ex vivo response was dominated by HLA-C-restricted CMV-specific TCR beta clonotypes, which also provided the single most frequent clonotype in two of eight donors.

From a lookup of the germline V gene (reference sequence), CDR1 and CDR2 are SSHAT and FNYEAQ. Including cysteine and phenylalanine, the CDR3 has 14 amino acids. CDR3 DNA only is kept here, 42 bases in frame from base 1. The reads were generated on an Illumina HiSeq 1500. TCRdb reprocessing: public reads trimmed at Q25 with fastp, clones called with MiXCR, in-frame beta chains kept. Each record represents a unique CDR3 protein, reported with the most common genes and DNA among its rows. This sample comprises hundreds of thousands of distinct CDR3 sequences, roughly 9.3% of them detected only once. The ten largest clonotypes hold approximately 2.4% of the sample.

The source is a human donor in good health (CMV status not recorded). Some clones in this sample may be carry-over from other donors' samples. The chain uses TRBV7-7 and TRBJ2-3, and 7 junction bases match TRBD1. Sequencing input: PBMCs. Read as DNA, the sequence is TGTGCTAGCAGCCGACAGGGACCGACAGATACGCAGTATTTT. It translates as CASSRQGPTDTQYF.